These 32 T cell receptor beta chains were sequenced from one sample in a study of cytomegalovirus exposure and HLA in healthy donors. PCR primers comprised 60 Vbeta and 13 Jbeta primers. Sequencing was performed with immunoSEQ multiplex PCR; in TCRdb, only in-frame clones are kept and a portion is missing. The repertoire holds more than 85,000 clones, with 75% to 90% as singletons. What was sequenced was PBMCs. The receptors stem from a man aged 35 to 55 in good health and CMV-seronegative.

The CDR3 region is CASSAVTGGSSGANVLTF. CDR3 bases: TGCGCCAGCAGCGCCGTTACAGGGGGGTCATCTGGGGCCAACGTCCTGACTTTC. The chain joins TRBV5-1 to TRBJ2-6; TRBD1 matches 8 bases. From germline, CDR1 is SGHRS and CDR2 YFSETQ. The CDR3 is made up of 18 amino acids. The junction had 10 bases not matched to a gene; V was cut back by 4 bases and J by 1 base.

This sequence joins TRBV7-2 and TRBJ1-1; D unresolved. Germline V gives CDR1 SGHTA, CDR2 FQGNSA. CDR3 length equals 13 residues. V was clipped by 5 bases and J by 3 bases, with 10 bases between them. The CDR3 protein is CASSPPRDTEAFF. The CDR3 DNA sequence: TGTGCCAGCAGCCCCCCCCGAGACACTGAAGCTTTCTTT.

The gene calls are TRBV4-3 and TRBJ2-1; D might be TRBD2 (5 bases). The CDR3 spans 16 residues. V lost 0 bases and J lost 6, with 15 bases in between. Germline V gene sequence: CDR1 LGHNA, CDR2 YSLEER. CDR3: CASSQEMFWESNEQFF. Written as DNA, the CDR3 is TGCGCCAGCAGCCAAGAGATGTTCTGGGAGAGCAATGAGCAGTTCTTC.

Worth noting for this clone: A read error may produce the germline difference seen at one junction end. The chain joins TRBV7-9 to TRBJ2-7; TRBD1 matches 9 bases. CDR3 size: 13 residues. The germline gives CDR1 SEHNR, CDR2 FQNEAQ (reference sequence). The CDR3 is CASSRTGGHEQHF. In DNA form, the CDR3 reads TGTGCCAGCAGCCGAACAGGGGGCCACGAGCAGCACTTC.

This rearrangement joins TRBV10-3 to TRBJ2-7, with 10 bases matching TRBD2. The CDR3 has 14 amino acids. Germline V CDR1 and CDR2: ENHRY, SYGVKD. The ends lost 4 bases at V and 2 bases at J; junction bases unmatched: 2. The CDR3 nucleotides read TGTGCCATCAGTGGTCTAGCGGGGGCCTACGAGCAGTACTTC. Its protein product is CAISGLAGAYEQYF.

Notes on this clone: A junction end diverges from the germline sequence, so it may reflect a read error. This chain joins TRBV5-4 and TRBJ2-1, with a weak D call TRBD1 (5 bases). The CDR3 runs 13 residues. The germline V gene has CDR1 SGHNT and CDR2 YYREEE (reference sequence). CDR3 residues: CASSLEGRQGRVF. The CDR3 nucleotides read TGTGCCAGCAGCTTGGAAGGGCGTCAGGGTAGGGTCTTC. The full variable domain, completed using reference TRBV5-4 and TRBJ2-1, is ETGVTQSPTHLIKTRGQQVTLRCSSQSGHNTVSWYQQALGQGPQFIFQYYREEENGRGNFPPRFSGLQFPNYSSELNVNALELDDSALYLCASSLEGRQGRVFGPGTRLTVL.

The chain uses TRBV11-2 and TRBJ1-2; 7 nucleotides match TRBD1. The V and J ends lost 2 bases and 8 bases, in that order; junction bases with no gene match: 8. Germline CDR1 SGHAT, CDR2 FQNNGV. This CDR3 contains 14 residues. CDR3 region: CASSLKGDRVGYTF. Written as DNA, the CDR3 is TGTGCCAGCAGCTTAAAAGGCGACAGGGTCGGCTACACCTTC.

The chain couples TRBV5-6 to TRBJ2-5; maybe TRBD1 (5 bases). The CDR3 is made up of 16 amino acids. Germline CDR1 reads SGHDT; CDR2 reads YYEEEE. The germline V and J ends were trimmed by 4 bases and 1 base, with 17 bases remaining between them. CDR3 nucleotide sequence: TGTGCCAGCAGCCCTGGCTCAGGGTGGGGCCAAGAGACCCAGTACTTC. This encodes CASSPGSGWGQETQYF.

V gene TRBV2 combines with J gene TRBJ1-5, with 7 positions matching TRBD1. The trim removed 6 bases at V and 1 base at J, leaving 6 bases unmatched. Germline V gene lookup returns CDR1 SNHLY and CDR2 FYNNEI. CDR3 length: 15 amino acids. The CDR3 DNA follows: TGTGCCAGCAGCGGACAGGACGTAAGCAATCAGCCCCAGCATTTT. This gives the protein CASSGQDVSNQPQHF.

The V call is TRBV18, the J call TRBJ1-1; 9 bases align to TRBD1. The V segment lost 3 bases and the J segment 3 bases; nucleotides outside the gene matches: 8. The length of the CDR3 is 16 residues. Germline CDR1 is KGHSH and CDR2 is LQKENI. The CDR3 here is CASSPLDRGSYTEAFF. The CDR3 nucleotides are TGTGCCAGCTCACCTTTGGACAGGGGCTCGTACACTGAAGCTTTCTTT.

The chain recombines TRBV6-1 with TRBJ2-7; D remains ambiguous. Germline V CDR1 and CDR2: MNHNS, SASEGT. This CDR3 is built from 12 residues. V lost 3 bases and J 6 bases, leaving 9 bases between the germline ends. The CDR3 is CASSDRVGEQYF. CDR3 DNA sequence: TGTGCCAGCAGTGATCGGGTAGGCGAGCAGTACTTC.

This chain links TRBV15 with TRBJ1-2, with D unresolved. Germline CDR1 is LNHNV and CDR2 is YYDKDF (reference sequence). Trimming took 1 base from V and 8 from J, leaving 8 bases between them. This CDR3 comprises 12 residues. CDR3 nucleotide sequence: TGTGCCACCAGCAGAGTAGGGAGGGGCTACACCTTC. Translation gives CATSRVGRGYTF.

This clone was detected only a few times. V usage is TRBV5-1 and J usage is TRBJ2-5, with 8 bases aligning to TRBD1. CDR3 length: 16 residues. After removal of 1 base from V and 5 bases from J, the junction contained 10 bases not matched to a gene. CDR1 is SGHRS, CDR2 YFSETQ, per germline. The CDR3 DNA reads TGCGCCAGCAGCTTGCTTGGACAGGGAGGTTCGGAGACCCAGTACTTC. Amino acid sequence: CASSLLGQGGSETQYF.

This clone was seen only a few times. This chain links TRBV30 with TRBJ1-6; no clear D. Deletions cut 3 bases from V and 13 bases from J, with 16 bases between. The CDR3 has 13 amino acids. Germline lookup yields CDR1 GTSNPN and CDR2 SVGIG (reference sequence). The CDR3 DNA reads as TGTGCCTGGAGCGCGAACCCGGAGGTTCCCCTCCACTTT. Its protein is CAWSANPEVPLHF.

The gene calls are TRBV10-3 and TRBJ2-2, with 8 positions matching TRBD1. The V gene end was trimmed by 7 bases and the J gene end by 5 bases; junction bases not matched to a gene: 6. Per the germline V gene, CDR1 is ENHRY and CDR2 is SYGVKD. The CDR3 extends over 14 amino acids. The CDR3 loop is CAITGGQGTGELFF. The CDR3 DNA sequence: TGTGCCATCACCGGTGGACAGGGTACCGGGGAGCTGTTTTTT.

V gene TRBV5-1 combines with J gene TRBJ2-3; no clear D gene. Trimming removed 7 bases from V and 3 bases from J, with 12 bases in between. CDR3 length: 13 residues. Germline CDR1 SGHRS, CDR2 YFSETQ. The CDR3 region is CASALVETDTQYF. For the CDR3, the DNA is TGCGCCAGCGCCCTGGTGGAGACAGATACGCAGTATTTT. Combining the CDR3 with reference TRBV5-1 and TRBJ2-3 gives the whole variable domain KAGVTQTPRYLIKTRGQQVTLSCSPISGHRSVSWYQQTPGQGLQFLFEYFSETQRNKGNFPGRFSGRQFSNSRSEMNVSTLELGDSALYLCASALVETDTQYFGPGTRLTVL.

The chain combines TRBV30 with TRBJ1-2; D gene uncertain. Germline V gives CDR1 GTSNPN, CDR2 SVGIG (reference sequence). The CDR3 runs 13 residues. V gave up 4 bases and J gave up 1 base, with 10 bases separating them. The DNA of the CDR3 is TGTGCCTGGATCTCGGGGATTAACTATGGCTACACCTTC. Translated, it gives CAWISGINYGYTF.

This clone was counted between two and nine times. J is TRBJ1-2 and V is TRBV2, with 10 bases aligning to TRBD1. Germline values: CDR1 SNHLY, CDR2 FYNNEI. V gave up 3 bases and J gave up 8 bases; unmatched junction bases: 6. This CDR3 comprises 14 residues. The CDR3, as DNA: TGTGCCAGCAGTGAGCAAGGGACAGGGGACGGCTACACCTTC. This encodes CASSEQGTGDGYTF. Full variable domain (rest looked up from reference TRBV2 and TRBJ1-2): EPEVTQTPSHQVTQMGQEVILRCVPISNHLYFYWYRQILGQKVEFLVSFYNNEISEKSEIFDDQFSVERPDGSNFTLKIRSTKLEDSAMYFCASSEQGTGDGYTFGSGTRLTVV.

The genes are TRBV18 and TRBJ2-3, with 13 positions matching TRBD2. V was pared by 5 bases and J by 5 bases, with 10 bases of the junction left unmatched. CDR1 KGHSH and CDR2 LQKENI come from the germline V gene. This CDR3 region has 17 residues. The CDR3 reads CASSETSGGSYKDTQYF. The CDR3 DNA sequence: TGTGCCAGCTCAGAGACTAGCGGGGGGAGTTATAAAGATACGCAGTATTTT.

This clone was seen a handful of times. The chain joins TRBV7-3 to TRBJ1-5, with no clear D. This CDR3 comprises 13 residues. CDR1 and CDR2 (germline): SGHTA, FQGTGA. Trimming cost V 5 bases and J 7 bases, with 12 bases left between them. The CDR3 reads CASSPDPGQPQHF. The CDR3 nucleotides read TGTGCCAGCAGCCCTGACCCGGGGCAGCCCCAGCATTTT.

The chain links TRBV5-1 to TRBJ2-3; D not resolved. The CDR3 runs 15 residues. V lost 0 bases and J 3 bases, leaving 11 bases between the germline ends. CDR1 and CDR2 from the germline V gene are SGHRS and YFSETQ. CDR3 protein: CASSLARSLTDTQYF. The CDR3 nucleotides read TGCGCCAGCAGCTTGGCCCGGAGTTTGACAGATACGCAGTATTTT.

The CDR3 protein is CAIRTSGGGSYEQYF. The CDR3 coding sequence is TGTGCCATCCGGACTAGCGGGGGGGGCTCCTACGAGCAGTACTTC. The chain uses TRBV2 and TRBJ2-5, with TRBD2 identical over 15 bases. The end of the DNA aligns better with TRBJ2-7, so the J call may be wrong. In germline, CDR1 is SNHLY, CDR2 FYNNEI. The CDR3 is 15 amino acids.

J is TRBJ1-1 and V is TRBV7-8; D is unclear. Trimming removed 3 bases from V and 3 bases from J, with 14 bases in between. The CDR3 contains 15 residues. From germline, CDR1 is SGHVS and CDR2 FQNEAQ. The CDR3 nucleotides read TGTGCCAGCAGCTTGCTGACACGTTTTGACACTGAAGCTTTCTTT. It yields the protein CASSLLTRFDTEAFF.

The chain recombines TRBV5-8 with TRBJ1-5; the D is unclear. CDR1 is SGHTS, CDR2 YDEGEE, per germline. V lost 0 bases, J lost 5 bases, and 3 bases lay in between. The CDR3 is made up of 12 amino acids. The CDR3 region has the DNA TGTGCCAGCAGCTTGGCGTATCAGCCCCAGCATTTT. Translation gives CASSLAYQPQHF.

This clone has just one count. The CDR3 loop is CASTKTGGTEAFF. CDR3 nucleotides: TGCGCCAGCACCAAGACAGGGGGCACTGAAGCTTTCTTT. V gene TRBV5-1 combines with J gene TRBJ1-1; TRBD1 aligns across 9 bases. J gave up 4 bases and V 6 bases, and 4 bases lay outside the gene matches. Germline CDR1 and CDR2: SGHRS and YFSETQ. There are 13 residues in the CDR3.

This rearrangement joins TRBV6-1 to TRBJ2-2; TRBD1 aligns across 8 bases. Germline V gene sequence: CDR1 MNHNS, CDR2 SASEGT. This CDR3 has 13 amino acids. With V trimmed by 5 bases and J by 8 bases, 4 bases remained unmatched. CDR3 loop: CASSLRDRGELFF. The CDR3 bases are TGTGCCAGCAGTTTAAGGGACAGGGGGGAGCTGTTTTTT.

This chain joins TRBV7-3 and TRBJ1-4; TRBD1 matches at 9 bases. The J segment lost 10 bases and the V segment lost 5 bases, leaving 5 bases of the junction unmatched. The CDR3 length is 13 residues. CDR1 and CDR2 from the germline V gene are SGHTA and FQGTGA. This CDR3 is CASSRTGVRKLFF. CDR3 coding DNA: TGTGCCAGCAGCAGGACAGGGGTGAGAAAACTGTTTTTT.

The chain couples TRBV6-1 to TRBJ1-1; D not resolved. Germline-derived CDR1 and CDR2 are MNHNS and SASEGT. CDR3 length: 15 amino acids. Trimming shortened V by 7 bases and J by 3 bases, and 18 bases separated the two germline ends. The CDR3: CASISQVLRYTEAFF. CDR3 nucleotide sequence: TGTGCCAGCATATCGCAGGTCCTGCGATACACTGAAGCTTTCTTT.

V usage is TRBV6-5 and J usage is TRBJ1-2; D ambiguous. This CDR3 region has 14 residues. With 7 bases removed from V and 6 bases from J, the gap between germline ends came to 18 bases. Germline assignment: CDR1 MNHEY and CDR2 SVGAGI. The chain's CDR3 is CASTPMRGLHGYTF. CDR3 DNA: TGTGCCAGCACTCCCATGCGGGGTCTACATGGCTACACCTTC.

The V and J genes are TRBV9 and TRBJ2-7, with 10 bases matching TRBD1. The CDR3 totals 14 residues. In germline, CDR1 is SGDLS, CDR2 YYNGEE. Losses at the gene ends were 3 bases for V and 7 bases for J; bases not matched to a gene: 7. The CDR3, as DNA: TGTGCCAGCAGCGCCGGGACAGGGGATTGGGAGCAGTACTTC. Protein product: CASSAGTGDWEQYF.

The CDR3 loop is CASSLASGGTDTQYF. The CDR3 bases are TGCGCCAGCAGCTTGGCGTCCGGGGGCACAGATACGCAGTATTTT. The rearrangement links TRBV5-1 to TRBJ2-3, with a possible D match to TRBD2 (5 bases). The V end was cut by 0 bases, the J end by 1 base, with 9 bases between. CDR1 and CDR2 (germline): SGHRS, YFSETQ. The CDR3 is 15 amino acids.

The chain joins TRBV2 to TRBJ2-7; tentatively, D is TRBD1 (6 bases). V was shortened by 2 bases and J by 1 base, with 12 bases between the two germline ends. Germline V gene lookup returns CDR1 SNHLY and CDR2 FYNNEI. The CDR3 is 15 amino acids. Here the CDR3 reads CASSELGTRSYEQYF. For the CDR3, the DNA is TGTGCCAGCAGTGAATTGGGGACAAGGTCCTACGAGCAGTACTTC.